The present T cell receptor beta chain was sequenced within a study of blood T cell repertoires in COVID-19. The CDR3 consists of 18 residues. The V gene's germline CDR1 is LGHNA and CDR2 YSLEER. Trimming cost V 5 bases and J 0 bases; bases outside gene matches: 9. Using immunoSEQ multiplex PCR, the repertoire was profiled, and TCRdb retains in-frame clones only, with some absent. Of almost 65,000 clones in the sample, about nine tenths are singletons; the top ten hold 43%. The rearrangement uses TRBV4-3 and TRBJ2-1, with 11 bases that match TRBD2. The sequence derives from a woman aged 60-75 years with COVID-19, enrolled during active disease. Sequenced: peripheral blood. The CDR3 DNA reads TGCGCCAGCAGCGAAAGTCGACTAGCGGGATACTCCTACAATGAGCAGTTCTTC. It specifies CASSESRLAGYSYNEQFF.